The 2 T cell receptor beta chains below were found in one sample sequenced in a study of molecular identifiers for immune sequencing clone quantification. TCRdb re-called the PCR reads with MiXCR, one entry per CDR3 protein. The sample shows 100,000 or so distinct CDR3 sequences, about 32% of them seen only once. The sequenced sample consisted of naive CD8+ T cells from blood, with Jurkat cell RNA spiked in. Sample subset: FACS-sorted CD8+CD4-CCR7+CD45RA+ naive T cells. The origin of the receptors is a human donor in good health. Some libraries in this study had Jurkat cell RNA spiked in.

Details on this clonotype: At one end, the junction sequence differs from germline, possibly due to a read error. V is TRBV6-2 or TRBV6-3 and J is TRBJ2-3; 7 positions agree with TRBD2. The CDR3 spans 15 residues. CDR1 MNHEY and CDR2 SVGEGT come from the germline V gene. CDR3 residues: CASSYSTSPTDTRYF. CDR3 sequence (DNA): TGTGCCAGCAGTTACTCGACTAGCCCGACAGATACGCGGTATTTT.

Ten or more counts support this clonotype. V usage is TRBV5-4 and J usage is TRBJ2-4, with 7 bases fitting TRBD1. Germline loops: CDR1 SGHNT, CDR2 YYREEE (reference sequence). The CDR3 covers 14 residues. Trimming took 0 bases from V and 7 from J; bases not matched to a gene: 4. The CDR3 sequence is CASSLEGAGNIQYF. CDR3 in DNA: TGTGCCAGCAGCTTGGAGGGGGCCGGGAACATTCAGTACTTC.